Below, one TCR beta chain is given with its context. The data were taken from a study of blood T cell repertoires in COVID-19. The repertoire was sequenced with immunoSEQ multiplex PCR; TCRdb's copy has only in-frame clones and lacks some. The profile shows 150,000 to 200,000 clones, 65% to 90% of them singletons. Sequencing used PBMCs or T cells enriched from blood (not recorded which). This TCR derives from a man over 45 who had recovered from COVID-19.

CDR3 DNA sequence: TGTGCCAGCTCATCGATGCCAAAACCGACAGGGGAATCTCCACAGCCCCAGCATTTT. This gives the protein CASSSMPKPTGESPQPQHF. This rearrangement joins TRBV18 to TRBJ1-5; 8 bases are shared with TRBD1. This CDR3 is 19 amino acids long. With 5 bases clipped from V and 7 bases from J, the junction kept 22 bases outside the gene matches. The germline V gene has CDR1 KGHSH and CDR2 LQKENI. Combining the CDR3 with reference TRBV18 and TRBJ1-5 gives the whole variable domain NAGVMQNPRHLVRRRGQEARLRCSPMKGHSHVYWYRQLPEEGLKFMVYLQKENIIDESGMPKERFSAEFPKEGPSILRIQQVVRGDSAAYFCASSSMPKPTGESPQPQHFGDGTRLSIL.